This TCR beta chain is from a study of blood T cell repertoires in COVID-19. The repertoire was sequenced with immunoSEQ multiplex PCR; TCRdb's copy has only in-frame clones and lacks some. Of around 70,000 clones in the sample, roughly 87% were seen once. There are 16 residues in the CDR3. Trimming took 4 bases from V and 6 from J; bases not matched to a gene: 9. The germline V gene encodes CDR1 MGHRA and CDR2 YSYEKL. The chain is built from TRBV4-1 and TRBJ2-1; 10 bases match TRBD2. The TCR was taken from a man aged 45-65 years with active COVID-19. Sequenced material: peripheral blood. Here the CDR3 DNA reads TGCGCCAGCAGCCCATTTCTAGCGGGGGTTTTCAATGAGCAGTTCTTC. It translates to CASSPFLAGVFNEQFF.